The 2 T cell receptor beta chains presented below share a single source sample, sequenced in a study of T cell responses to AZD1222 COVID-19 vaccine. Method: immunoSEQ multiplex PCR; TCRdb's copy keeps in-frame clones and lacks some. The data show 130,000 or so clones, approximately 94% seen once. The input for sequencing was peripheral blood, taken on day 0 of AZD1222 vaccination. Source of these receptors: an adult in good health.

The chain's CDR3 is CASSPSRGNEQFF. DNA for the CDR3: TGTGCCAGCTCACCGTCTAGGGGCAATGAGCAGTTCTTC. The chain is built from TRBV18 and TRBJ2-1; a possible D gene is TRBD1 (5 bases). The V gene lost 3 bases and the J gene lost 6 bases, with 9 bases spanning the gap. The CDR3 loop spans 13 amino acids. Germline V gene lookup returns CDR1 KGHSH and CDR2 LQKENI.

The CDR3 DNA reads as TGTGCCAGCAGTTACTCGAACCAGGGAGGTTTTTACGAGCAGTACTTC. Translated, it gives CASSYSNQGGFYEQYF. This sequence joins TRBV6-5 and TRBJ2-7, with TRBD2 as a possible D gene (6 bases). The CDR3 length is 16 residues. The V gene lost 0 bases and the J gene lost 4 bases, with 16 bases spanning the gap. The germline V gene has CDR1 MNHEY and CDR2 SVGAGI.